These T cell receptor beta chains were read from a single sample in a study of Ad26.COV2.S vaccination and SARS-CoV-2 variants. Libraries were prepared by immunoSEQ multiplex PCR; TCRdb keeps only in-frame clonotypes and omits some of them. The sample contains 300,000 to 450,000 clones, roughly 85% of which appear only once. This material consisted of peripheral blood, taken in a trial of Ad26.COV2.S vaccine versus placebo. These receptors all stem from a person aged 18-65 years who received the Ad26.COV2.S COVID-19 vaccine or a placebo. CDR3s include the opening cysteine and the closing phenylalanine or tryptophan. Each record gives: J gene, D gene, clone size, V gene, CDR3 protein, CDR3 DNA. A D gene is named only where the DNA matches it firmly. The size entry is marked missing in some rows and otherwise reads once, few, many or a size class.

>TRBJ2-5|TRBD2|.|TRBV5-1
CASSPGTSQETQYF
TGCGCCAGCAGCCCAGGGACTAGCCAAGAGACCCAGTACTTC
>TRBJ2-1|.|.|TRBV21-1
CASSKVDRGAYNEQFF
TGTGCCAGCAGCAAAGTAGACAGGGGGGCGTACAATGAGCAGTTCTTC
>TRBJ1-1|TRBD1|.|TRBV5-1
CASSRGGTGKSNTEAFF
TGCGCCAGCTCCCGGGGGGGGACAGGGAAATCTAACACTGAAGCTTTCTTT
>TRBJ2-3|.|.|TRBV6-5
CASSYISRGGHTQYF
TGTGCCAGCAGTTACATCTCCCGGGGCGGACATACGCAGTATTTT
>TRBJ1-1|.|.|TRBV11-2
CASRRWGGRRTEAFF
TGTGCCAGCAGACGATGGGGGGGGCGGAGGACTGAAGCTTTCTTT
>TRBJ2-2|TRBD1|once|TRBV7-9
CASSFGQGMNTGELFF
TGTGCCAGCAGCTTCGGACAGGGGATGAACACCGGGGAGCTGTTTTTT
>TRBJ1-4|TRBD1|.|TRBV30
CAWRGTGDGVEKLFF
TGTGCCTGGAGAGGGACAGGGGATGGAGTTGAAAAACTGTTTTTT
>TRBJ2-7|.|once|TRBV19
CASSLAGTLTPYEQYF
TGTGCCAGTAGCCTTGCCGGGACTCTCACCCCCTACGAGCAGTACTTC
>TRBJ2-5|TRBD2|.|TRBV19
CASTHRLAGGQETQYF
TGTGCCAGTACTCACCGGCTAGCGGGGGGACAAGAGACCCAGTACTTC
>TRBJ2-1|TRBD1|.|TRBV9
CASSGTGLYNEQFF
TGTGCCAGCAGCGGGACAGGGCTCTACAATGAGCAGTTCTTC
>TRBJ2-7|TRBD1|once|TRBV28
CASSLPDRLPLGEQYF
TGTGCCAGCAGTTTACCGGACAGGCTTCCCCTGGGCGAGCAGTACTTC
>TRBJ2-3|TRBD2|once|TRBV10-3
CAISVAGGPVTDTQYF
TGTGCCATCAGTGTAGCGGGAGGGCCTGTGACAGATACGCAGTATTTT
>TRBJ2-7|TRBD1|.|TRBV27
CASSLNRGYEQYF
TGTGCCAGCAGTTTAAACAGGGGGTACGAGCAGTACTTC
>TRBJ1-2|TRBD1|.|TRBV6-6
CASSKGQGRLAYGYTF
TGTGCCAGCAGTAAGGGACAGGGGAGATTGGCCTATGGCTACACCTTC
>TRBJ2-7|.|.|TRBV5-8
CASSSTGTTYEQYF
TGTGCCAGCAGCTCAACAGGGACTACCTACGAGCAGTACTTC
>TRBJ2-7|.|.|TRBV6-5
CASSYPSRTGYEQYF
TGTGCCAGCAGTTACCCAAGTCGGACGGGTTACGAGCAGTACTTC
>TRBJ2-5|TRBD1|.|TRBV10-3
CAISIYRGPGETQYF
TGTGCCATCAGTATATACAGGGGGCCCGGGGAGACCCAGTACTTC
>TRBJ2-1|TRBD1|.|TRBV29-1
CSVEDPTGRNEQFF
TGCAGCGTTGAAGACCCGACAGGGAGAAATGAGCAGTTCTTC
>TRBJ2-3|.|.|TRBV7-2
CASSLGGTPDTQYF
TGTGCCAGCAGCTTAGGCGGGACCCCAGATACGCAGTATTTT
>TRBJ2-7|.|.|TRBV7-2
CASSLQENSYEQYF
TGTGCCAGCAGCTTACAGGAAAACTCCTACGAGCAGTACTTC
>TRBJ2-3|.|.|TRBV11-2
CASSDPLAFGSTDTQYF
TGTGCCAGCAGCGACCCGTTAGCGTTCGGGAGCACAGATACGCAGTATTTT
>TRBJ2-2|.|.|TRBV6-2/TRBV6-3
CASSTWGEVNTGELFF
TGTGCCAGCAGTACATGGGGGGAGGTGAACACCGGGGAGCTGTTTTTT
>TRBJ2-7|TRBD2|.|TRBV5-4
CASSPSGGGPYEQYF
TGTGCCAGCAGCCCTAGCGGGGGTGGTCCCTACGAGCAGTACTTC